Below, one T cell receptor beta chain is given with its context. As yet, its antigen is unknown. These data come from a study of cytomegalovirus exposure and HLA in healthy donors. Study-wide findings and caveats: Presence/absence analyses assumed roughly uniform sequencing depth across donors, which may not hold. Later analysis showed most CMV-associated TCR beta chains appearing HLA-restricted. Among TCR sequences, most were rare, though some public TCRs appeared in many donors.

The PCR employed 60 Vbeta primers together with 13 Jbeta primers. Clones were read by immunoSEQ multiplex PCR, and TCRdb kept only the in-frame ones, dropping some. The sample includes about 92,000 clones, roughly 80% of them seen just once. The sequenced sample was PBMCs. The sequence derives from a girl between 2 and 10 years old in good health and CMV-seropositive.

CDR3 in DNA: TGTGCCAGCAGTTACTCGAGCGGGAGCAATCAGCCCCAGCATTTT. This codes for CASSYSSGSNQPQHF. The chain is built from TRBV6-5 and TRBJ1-5; the D is unclear. Germline-derived CDR1 and CDR2 are MNHEY and SVGAGI. V lost 0 bases and J lost 1, with 7 bases in between. The length of the CDR3 is 15 residues.